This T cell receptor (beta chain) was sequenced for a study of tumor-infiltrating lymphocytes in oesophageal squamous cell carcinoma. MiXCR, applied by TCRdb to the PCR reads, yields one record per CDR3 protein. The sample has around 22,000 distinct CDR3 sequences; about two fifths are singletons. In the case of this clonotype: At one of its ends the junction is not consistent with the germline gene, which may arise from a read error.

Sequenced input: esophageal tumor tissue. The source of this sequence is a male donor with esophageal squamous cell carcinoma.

The CDR3 region is CASSTRQGGGSPLHF. As DNA, the CDR3 is TGTGCCAGCAGCACCCGACAGGGCGGTGGTTCACCCCTCCACTTC. V and J are TRBV7-2 and TRBJ2-7; 7 nucleotides match TRBD1. Germline assignment: CDR1 SGHTA and CDR2 FQGNSA. The CDR3 has 15 amino acids.